The next 18 T cell receptor beta chains were all read from a single sample in a study of response to subunit inactivated influenza vaccine. From the RT-PCR reads, TCRdb called clonotypes with MiXCR, one entry per CDR3 protein. The data contain 650,000 to 800,000 distinct CDR3 sequences, roughly 14% of them seen just once; the ten biggest clones take up 5.5% to 7%. This specimen consisted of PBMCs from blood, obtained approximately 15 days before vaccination. These receptors came from a man aged 50 to 60 who received an inactivated influenza vaccine.

The chain is built from TRBV4-2 and TRBJ2-2; perhaps D is TRBD1 or TRBD2 (5 bases each). V lost 1 base and J 0 bases, leaving 18 bases between the germline ends. Germline V gene sequence: CDR1 LGHNA, CDR2 YNFKEQ. CDR3 length: 19 residues. DNA of the CDR3: TGTGCCAGCAGCCAAGTTGGACATGGGAGTAGGGCGAACACCGGGGAGCTGTTTTTT. Translated: CASSQVGHGSRANTGELFF.

The DNA for the CDR3 is TGTGCCAGCACCTGGACAGGGGGTGTAGAGACCCAGTACTTC. Translation gives CASTWTGGVETQYF. This rearrangement joins TRBV28 to TRBJ2-5, with 10 bases fitting TRBD1. V was pared by 7 bases and J by 4 bases, with 6 bases of the junction left unmatched. Germline loops: CDR1 MDHEN, CDR2 SYDVKM. CDR3 length: 14 residues. Full variable domain (missing parts from reference TRBV28 and TRBJ2-5): DVKVTQSSRYLVKRTGEKVFLECVQDMDHENMFWYRQDPGLGLRLIYFSYDVKMKEKGDIPEGYSVSREKKERFSLILESASTNQTSMYLCASTWTGGVETQYFGPGTRLLVL.

In this sample, this clonotype turned up a few times. The chain recombines TRBV5-1 with TRBJ2-5; TRBD1 or TRBD2 may be the D gene (6 bases each). Germline V gives CDR1 SGHRS, CDR2 YFSETQ. The V and J ends lost 6 bases and 4 bases respectively, with 19 bases between them. This CDR3 has 15 residues. The CDR3, as DNA: TGCGCCAGCAACCCGGGGGCCCTCGTCCGAGAGACCCAGTACTTC. As protein: CASNPGALVRETQYF.

This clonotype was observed a handful of times. The genes are TRBV6-2 or TRBV6-3 and TRBJ2-7, with TRBD1 matching over 7 bases. The V segment lost 5 bases and the J segment 5 bases; nucleotides outside the gene matches: 6. The V gene's germline CDR1 is MNHEY and CDR2 SVGEGT. The CDR3 is made up of 13 amino acids. CDR3 nucleotide sequence: TGTGCCAGCAGTAAAGACAGGGACAACGAGCAGTACTTC. Translation gives CASSKDRDNEQYF.

This clonotype was observed once. The junction does not match germline at one end; this may be a read error. The rearrangement links TRBV12-3 or TRBV12-4 to TRBJ2-7; unclear D gene. The CDR3 sequence is 14 residues long. The CDR3: CARSLRTTGYEQYF. The DNA of the CDR3 is TGTGCCAGAAGTTTACGGACGACGGGCTACGAGCAGTACTTC.

The V call is TRBV6-5, the J call TRBJ2-3; D call uncertain. CDR1 is MNHEY, CDR2 SVGAGI, per germline. The germline V and J ends were trimmed by 4 bases and 5 bases, with 13 bases remaining between them. The CDR3 is made up of 14 amino acids. CDR3 coding DNA: TGTGCCAGCAGTTGGAAGGGAACCGGAGATACGCAGTATTTT. It is translated as CASSWKGTGDTQYF.

V is TRBV5-1 and J is TRBJ2-4; D is perhaps TRBD2 (6 bases). The V and J ends lost 0 bases and 6 bases respectively, with 13 bases between them. CDR1 and CDR2 (germline): SGHRS, YFSETQ. The CDR3 spans 15 residues. The CDR3 spells CASSLDGGNPNIQYF. In DNA form, the CDR3 reads TGCGCCAGCAGCTTGGATGGGGGGAACCCAAACATTCAGTACTTC.

Only a few counts were recorded for this clonotype. The rearrangement joins TRBV5-1 to TRBJ2-3, with a possible D match to TRBD2 (7 bases). Germline CDR1 SGHRS, CDR2 YFSETQ. The CDR3 has 17 amino acids. The germline V and J ends were trimmed by 6 bases and 4 bases, with 24 bases remaining between them. Here the CDR3 DNA reads TGCGCCAGCAACCCTCGGGAGATTGGGGGGGCCTCAGATACGCAGTATTTT. This translates into CASNPREIGGASDTQYF. Filled out from reference TRBV5-1 and TRBJ2-3, the complete variable domain reads KAGVTQTPRYLIKTRGQQVTLSCSPISGHRSVSWYQQTPGQGLQFLFEYFSETQRNKGNFPGRFSGRQFSNSRSEMNVSTLELGDSALYLCASNPREIGGASDTQYFGPGTRLTVL.

As regards this clonotype: Sequence at one end of the junction differs from germline and may be a read error. This chain joins TRBV5-1 and TRBJ1-1, with D uncertain. The CDR3 is made up of 13 amino acids. Germline loops: CDR1 SGHRS, CDR2 YFSETQ. The CDR3 region has the DNA TGCGCCAACAGCTTGAGCATGAACACTGAAGCTTTCTTT. As protein: CANSLSMNTEAFF. Full variable domain (remainder filled in from reference TRBV5-1 and TRBJ1-1): KAGVTQTPRYLIKTRGQQVTLSCSPISGHRSVSWYQQTPGQGLQFLFEYFSETQRNKGNFPGRFSGRQFSNSRSEMNVSTLELGDSALYLCANSLSMNTEAFFGQGTRLTVV.

This clonotype was detected only a few times. V and J are TRBV29-1 and TRBJ2-7; D is ambiguous. Trimming cost V 0 bases and J 5 bases, with 11 bases left between them. The CDR3 has 13 residues. Germline V gene data show CDR1 as SQVTM and CDR2 as ANQGSEA. CDR3 nucleotide sequence: TGCAGCGTTGAAGATCTTCCTGAGAACGAGCAGTACTTC. It encodes CSVEDLPENEQYF.

This clonotype appeared a few times. V usage is TRBV29-1 and J usage is TRBJ2-3; 7 bases are a match to TRBD2. The CDR3 is made up of 13 amino acids. CDR1 and CDR2 (germline): SQVTM, ANQGSEA. The CDR3, as DNA: TGCAGTGGCGCTCGGGGGGAATCCGATACGCAGTATTTT. Residues: CSGARGESDTQYF.

This sequence joins TRBV12-3 or TRBV12-4 and TRBJ1-5; TRBD1 might be the D (5 bases). V was trimmed by 3 bases and J by 4 bases, leaving 13 bases between them. CDR3 length: 15 residues. Here the CDR3 reads CASSFGAGMNQPQHF. The CDR3 DNA reads TGTGCCAGCAGTTTTGGGGCGGGGATGAATCAGCCCCAGCATTTT.

This rearrangement joins TRBV25-1 to TRBJ2-3; D is unclear. Trimming took off 3 bases at V and 8 bases at J, with 9 bases between the two ends. This CDR3 is 12 amino acids long. Germline-derived CDR1 and CDR2 are MGHDK and SYGVNS. The CDR3 here is CASSDAAVTQYF. The CDR3, as DNA: TGTGCCAGCAGTGATGCGGCAGTTACGCAGTATTTT.

This sequence joins TRBV4-2 and TRBJ2-2; 9 nucleotides align to TRBD2. Trimming removed 0 bases from V and 2 bases from J; junction bases left unmatched: 4. Germline V gene lookup returns CDR1 LGHNA and CDR2 YNFKEQ. The CDR3 is 17 amino acids. CDR3 DNA: TGTGCCAGCAGCCAAGAAAAGACTAGCGGCAACACCGGGGAGCTGTTTTTT. Amino acids: CASSQEKTSGNTGELFF.

This clonotype was seen only a few times. The chain couples TRBV12-3 or TRBV12-4 to TRBJ2-3; the match to TRBD1 covers 7 bases. The CDR3 is 15 amino acids. Trimming at V came to 6 bases and at J to 4 bases, leaving 10 bases not matched to a gene. The CDR3 nucleotides are TGTGCCAGCAGCCCTAGGGGGCAGCATGCAGATACGCAGTATTTT. It specifies CASSPRGQHADTQYF.

For this clonotype: Compared with germline, one end of the junction differs, possibly owing to a read error. The chain recombines TRBV6-1 with TRBJ2-7; TRBD2 might be the D (5 bases). From germline, CDR1 is MNHNS and CDR2 SASEGT. The CDR3 spans 14 residues. The DNA of the CDR3 is TGTGCCAGCAGAGAAGGCCGGGAAGTACACGAGCAGTACTTC. This sequence encodes CASREGREVHEQYF.

The rearrangement links TRBV5-1 to TRBJ2-2; possibly TRBD1 for D (8 bases). This CDR3 is 15 amino acids long. V was shortened by 4 bases and J by 6 bases, with 16 bases between the two germline ends. Germline CDR1 is SGHRS and CDR2 is YFSETQ. CDR3 protein: CASSHGQGGAGELFF. CDR3 in DNA: TGCGCCAGCAGCCATGGACAGGGAGGGGCCGGGGAGCTGTTTTTT.

V and J are TRBV12-3 or TRBV12-4 and TRBJ2-7; D might be TRBD2 (6 bases). Between the trimmed V and J ends, which lost 6 bases and 7 bases, there was a span of 19 bases. The CDR3 has 14 residues. CDR3 nucleotides: TGTGCCAGCAGGGCCGGGCCCGGGGCGGGGGAGCAGTACTTC. It codes for CASRAGPGAGEQYF.